The 17 T cell receptor beta chains in this list originate from one sample, sequenced in a study of CD8+ T cells in alopecia areata. Extraction and reverse transcription of RNA yielded cDNA as the sequencing template. Using immunoSEQ multiplex PCR, the repertoire was profiled, and TCRdb retains in-frame clones only, with some absent. The sample records more than 95,000 clones, 60% to 65% being singletons. This sample's treatment: oral pan-JAK inhibitor, 5-10 mg twice daily. This specimen consisted of CD4+ T cells sorted from blood, obtained at week 4, from a patient treated with tofacitinib. Source of these receptors: a human donor with alopecia areata.

The V gene is TRBV7-9, the J gene TRBJ2-2; TRBD1 matches 8 bases. The trim removed 3 bases at V and 0 bases at J, leaving 6 bases unmatched. CDR1 and CDR2 from the germline V gene are SEHNR and FQNEAQ (reference sequence). CDR3 size: 17 residues. The CDR3 bases are TGTGCCAGCAGCTTTGGACAGGGTGCACCGAACACCGGGGAGCTGTTTTTT. This encodes CASSFGQGAPNTGELFF.

This CDR3 reads CASSASWDRGKNIQYF. CDR3 in DNA: TGTGCCAGCAGTGCCTCGTGGGACAGGGGGAAGAACATTCAGTACTTC. This chain links TRBV27 with TRBJ2-4; TRBD1 matches at 11 bases. V dropped 5 bases and J dropped 7; count of bases not matched to a gene: 10. CDR3 size: 16 residues. Germline V gives CDR1 MNHEY, CDR2 SMNVEV (reference sequence).

The chain recombines TRBV5-1 with TRBJ2-1; 7 bases align to TRBD1. Germline CDR1 is SGHRS and CDR2 is YFSETQ. The CDR3 is 16 residues long. Trimming at V came to 3 bases and at J to 7 bases, leaving 13 bases not matched to a gene. The CDR3 protein is CASSWDRDRMVNEQFF. The CDR3 DNA is TGCGCCAGCAGCTGGGACCGGGACAGAATGGTGAATGAGCAGTTCTTC.

This clone has just one count. The rearrangement links TRBV14 to TRBJ2-7; 10 bases map to TRBD1. V dropped 7 bases and J dropped 5; count of bases not matched to a gene: 5. Germline lookup yields CDR1 SGHDN and CDR2 FVKESK. The CDR3 contains 13 residues. The DNA for the CDR3 is TGTGCCAGCAACGGACAGGGGGTCAACGAGCAGTACTTC. This sequence encodes CASNGQGVNEQYF.

The CDR3 nucleotides read TGTGCCTGGACAGGGGGCAGGGGGCAGTTCTTC. Its protein is CAWTGGRGQFF. V and J are TRBV30 and TRBJ2-1, with TRBD1 matching 8 bases. The CDR3 spans 11 residues. V was pared by 4 bases and J by 12 bases, with 5 bases of the junction left unmatched. Germline assignment: CDR1 GTSNPN and CDR2 SVGIG (reference sequence). The full variable domain, in which reference TRBV30 and TRBJ2-1 provide the parts outside the CDR3, is SQTIHQWPATLVQPVGSPLSLECTVEGTSNPNLYWYRQAAGRGLQLLFYSVGIGQISSEVPQNLSASRPQDRQFILSSKKLLLSDSGFYLCAWTGGRGQFFGPGTRLTVL.

The chain recombines TRBV27 with TRBJ2-3, with 10 bases matching TRBD2. Trimming cost V 6 bases and J 0 bases; bases outside gene matches: 9. Germline CDR1 MNHEY, CDR2 SMNVEV (reference sequence). The CDR3 runs 17 residues. CDR3 DNA: TGTGCCAGCAGACGGACTAGCGGACGGACTAGCACAGATACGCAGTATTTT. It encodes CASRRTSGRTSTDTQYF.

This clone turned up a few times. This sequence joins TRBV5-6 and TRBJ2-5; D may be TRBD2 (5 bases). Germline V gives CDR1 SGHDT, CDR2 YYEEEE. The ends were cut back, 1 base at V and 3 bases at J, with 7 bases in the middle. The CDR3 is 13 amino acids. CDR3 region: CASSLTGKETQYF. CDR3 in DNA: TGTGCCAGCAGCTTGACGGGAAAAGAGACCCAGTACTTC.

V gene TRBV7-2 combines with J gene TRBJ2-5, with 14 bases that match TRBD2. The CDR3 is made up of 16 amino acids. CDR1 is SGHTA and CDR2 is FQGNSA in the germline V gene. J lost 9 bases, V lost 0 bases, and 6 bases had no gene match. DNA for the CDR3: TGTGCCAGCAGCTTAGCGACTAGCGGGGGGGTCACGGCCCAGTACTTC. It translates to CASSLATSGGVTAQYF.

This clone has just a few counts. J is TRBJ2-2 and V is TRBV30, with TRBD2 matching over 9 bases. The CDR3 is 16 amino acids. V lost 2 bases to trimming and J lost 3 bases; unmatched junction nucleotides: 7. Germline values: CDR1 GTSNPN, CDR2 SVGIG (reference sequence). CDR3 bases: TGTGCCTGGAGTTGGGGACTAGCTGGGGACACCGGGGAGCTGTTTTTT. Translation gives CAWSWGLAGDTGELFF.

This sequence joins TRBV2 and TRBJ2-1; the D gene is possibly TRBD2 (7 bases). The CDR3 runs to 14 residues. Germline V CDR1 and CDR2: SNHLY, FYNNEI. The ends were cut back, 6 bases at V and 5 bases at J, with 14 bases in the middle. DNA of the CDR3: TGTGCCAGCAGATGGGGGGCGGGAGACAATGAGCAGTTCTTC. This encodes CASRWGAGDNEQFF. Drawing the rest from reference TRBV2 and TRBJ2-1, the complete variable domain is EPEVTQTPSHQVTQMGQEVILRCVPISNHLYFYWYRQILGQKVEFLVSFYNNEISEKSEIFDDQFSVERPDGSNFTLKIRSTKLEDSAMYFCASRWGAGDNEQFFGPGTRLTVL.

This clone appeared a few times. The chain is built from TRBV5-4 and TRBJ2-4; 7 bases line up with TRBD2. The CDR3 has 16 amino acids. Germline-derived CDR1 and CDR2 are SGHNT and YYREEE (reference sequence). J was trimmed by 6 bases and V by 4 bases; bases with no gene match: 13. The CDR3 region is CASSPGGGGPGNIQYF. DNA for the CDR3: TGTGCCAGCAGCCCTGGTGGGGGAGGGCCAGGAAACATTCAGTACTTC. The complete variable domain, with remaining parts taken from reference TRBV5-4 and TRBJ2-4, reads ETGVTQSPTHLIKTRGQQVTLRCSSQSGHNTVSWYQQALGQGPQFIFQYYREEENGRGNFPPRFSGLQFPNYSSELNVNALELDDSALYLCASSPGGGGPGNIQYFGAGTRLSVL.

The chain links TRBV4-2 to TRBJ2-1; D ambiguous. The length of the CDR3 is 13 residues. Trimming removed 0 bases at V and 6 bases at J, with 6 bases between. Germline CDR1 and CDR2: LGHNA and YNFKEQ. The CDR3 region has the DNA TGTGCCAGCAGCCAAGATTCGGGCAATGAGCAGTTCTTC. This encodes CASSQDSGNEQFF.

The chain uses TRBV5-1 and TRBJ1-3, with 7 bases fitting TRBD1. The CDR3 is 15 residues long. J lost 1 base, V lost 4 bases, and 5 bases had no gene match. Looked up from germline, CDR1 is SGHRS and CDR2 is YFSETQ. This chain's CDR3 is CASSPGQPSGNTIYF. CDR3 coding DNA: TGCGCCAGCAGCCCGGGACAGCCATCTGGAAACACCATATATTTT.

The CDR3 DNA reads TGTGCCAGCAGTTTTTCCCTCGCTGAAGCTTTCTTT. As protein: CASSFSLAEAFF. The V call is TRBV28, the J call TRBJ1-1; D remains ambiguous. Germline V CDR1 and CDR2: MDHEN, SYDVKM. Between the trimmed V and J ends, which lost 3 bases and 6 bases, there was a span of 8 bases. The CDR3 contains 12 residues.

The rearrangement uses TRBV2 and TRBJ2-7, with 8 nucleotides matching TRBD2. The CDR3 has 11 residues. Looked up from germline, CDR1 is SNHLY and CDR2 is FYNNEI. V shed 8 bases, J shed 4 bases, and the junction held 1 base outside the gene matches. For the CDR3, the DNA is TGTGCCAGCCGGGAGGGATACGAGCAGTACTTC. Translating gives CASREGYEQYF.

The rearrangement uses TRBV9 and TRBJ1-6; TRBD1 matches at 7 bases. Per germline, CDR1 SGDLS and CDR2 YYNGEE. The CDR3 runs 13 residues. V lost 2 bases and J lost 11; bases outside the gene matches: 4. DNA for the CDR3: TGTGCCAGCAGCGTCACAGGGGCGCCACCCCTCCACTTT. The encoded protein is CASSVTGAPPLHF.

This clone is termed medium-sized. The V gene is TRBV2, the J gene TRBJ1-1, with TRBD1 matching over 7 bases. Looked up from germline, CDR1 is SNHLY and CDR2 is FYNNEI. This CDR3 region has 14 residues. After removal of 4 bases from V and 2 bases from J, the junction contained 4 bases not matched to a gene. The CDR3 is CASSAGTVNTEAFF. The CDR3 region has the DNA TGTGCCAGCAGTGCCGGGACAGTTAACACTGAAGCTTTCTTT.